This record covers a single TCR beta chain. The source of the sample is a study of blood T cell repertoires in COVID-19. Across the study: COVID-19 samples from acute and convalescent phases originated in the United States, Italy and Spain. PBMCs, B-cell-depleted T cells, or T cells were the source of the cDNA or gDNA that made up the material.

From germline, CDR1 is SNHLY and CDR2 FYNNEI. The CDR3 loop spans 12 amino acids. The V end was cut by 7 bases, the J end by 9 bases, with 15 bases between. Patients of the Seattle cohort, enrolled during active infection, were followed longitudinally. How the authors handled the data: By means of reference gene primer amplification, nucleated cell counts were estimated. Measured with immunoSEQ multiplex PCR; TCRdb has only the in-frame clones, and not every one. V and J calls plus clone size are reproduced from that table; the DNA served to infer D and trimming. Found here are about 420,000 clones, 85% to 90% of them singletons; the top ten hold roughly 0.84%.

The chain couples TRBV2 to TRBJ1-1, with D perhaps TRBD1 (6 bases). This sequence originates from a man between 18 and 29 years old with COVID-19, enrolled during active disease. The source material was peripheral blood. The CDR3 is CASTDRTAQAFF. CDR3 DNA: TGTGCCAGCACCGACCGGACAGCCCAAGCTTTCTTT.